These T cell receptor beta chains were read from a single sample in a study of chemoradiotherapy in HPV16-positive cancers. Profiled with immunoSEQ multiplex PCR; TCRdb holds only in-frame clones, not every one. The sample lists 950 to 1,200 clones; about two thirds were seen once. The material sequenced was tumor tissue, taken from a patient who underwent chemoradiotherapy. These receptors originate from a human donor with HPV-associated anogenital cancer. Both conserved end residues are part of each CDR3. The D gene is left open where the match is weak. Some rows mark clone size as missing; the rest say once, few, many or name a class of expanded clone.

v_call	d_call	clone_size	j_call	cdr3_nt	cdr3_aa
TRBV7-8	.	once	TRBJ1-2	TGTGCCAGCAGCCTTGGATCTAATGGCTACACCTTC	CASSLGSNGYTF
TRBV28	TRBD1	.	TRBJ2-7	TGTGCCAGCAGAACCGGGACAGGGATCCACGAGCAGTACTTC	CASRTGTGIHEQYF
TRBV28	.	.	TRBJ2-7	TGTGCCAGCAGTACAGTCGTCAGCTCCTACGAGCAGTACTTC	CASSTVVSSYEQYF
TRBV29-1	.	.	TRBJ1-5	TGCAGCGTTGCACAGGGCGGTCAGCCCCAGCATTTT	CSVAQGGQPQHF
TRBV10-3	.	once	TRBJ2-1	TGTGCCATCAGTGAGTCCCCGGATTCCTACAATGAGCAGTTCTTC	CAISESPDSYNEQFF
TRBV28	.	.	TRBJ2-2	TGTGCCAGCAGTTTTGGTGGGCCTATGAGAAACACCGGGGAGCTGTTTTTT	CASSFGGPMRNTGELFF
TRBV4-1	.	.	TRBJ1-5	TGCGCCAGCAGCCAAGGGAGGTCAGGGGCGAATCAGCCCCAGCATTTT	CASSQGRSGANQPQHF
TRBV27	.	.	TRBJ2-7	TGTGCCAGCAGTTTATCCCCAGGGGGGACCTACGAGCAGTACTTC	CASSLSPGGTYEQYF
TRBV9	TRBD1	once	TRBJ2-1	TGTGCCAGCACCCCCGGGACAGGGTACAGCAATGAGCAGTTCTTC	CASTPGTGYSNEQFF
TRBV11-2	TRBD2	.	TRBJ2-6	TGTGCCAGCACCCTAACGGGGGGCTCTGGGGCCAACGTCCTGACTTTC	CASTLTGGSGANVLTF
TRBV7-9	TRBD1	.	TRBJ1-5	TGTGCCAGCAGCGCGGGACAGGGCGCTCAGCCCCAGCATTTT	CASSAGQGAQPQHF
TRBV29-1	.	.	TRBJ2-5	TGCAGCGTTGAGTGCGTTAGCGTTGGGGAGACCCAGTACTTC	CSVECVSVGETQYF
TRBV13	.	.	TRBJ2-5	TGTGCCAGCAGTGTAGGTCGGGAGACCCAGTACTTC	CASSVGRETQYF
TRBV28	.	few	TRBJ1-1	TGTGCCAGCACCAGAGGGACCTACGCTGAAGCTTTCTTT	CASTRGTYAEAFF
TRBV2	TRBD2	few	TRBJ2-5	TGTGCCAGCAGTGAAAGTGCTAGCGGGAGTCAGCAGACCCAGTACTTC	CASSESASGSQQTQYF
TRBV5-4	.	once	TRBJ2-7	TGTGCCAGCAGCTACGGACAGTCCTACGAGCAGTACTTC	CASSYGQSYEQYF
TRBV5-6	.	few	TRBJ2-2	TGTGCCAGCAGCTTGGGGGACACCGGGGAGCTGTTTTTT	CASSLGDTGELFF
TRBV27	.	.	TRBJ2-6	TGTGCCAGCAGTCCGCGGGGCAGTGGGGCCAACGTCCTGACTTTC	CASSPRGSGANVLTF
TRBV6-4	TRBD1	.	TRBJ2-2	TGTGCCACTCGCCAGGGGGCCATGGACACCGGGGAGCTGTTTTTT	CATRQGAMDTGELFF
TRBV2	.	.	TRBJ2-7	TGTGCCAGCGAAACACCATCTGAGAAAGAGCAGTACTTC	CASETPSEKEQYF
TRBV5-1	.	few	TRBJ2-7	TGCGCCAGCAGCATGGACGGCGGGGAGCAGTACTTC	CASSMDGGEQYF
TRBV2	.	once	TRBJ2-7	TGTGCCAGCAGTGGCCACTCTAGGGACATCTACGAGCAGTACTTC	CASSGHSRDIYEQYF
TRBV4-1	TRBD2	.	TRBJ2-3	TGCGCCAGCAGCGCCGGACTAGCAGTAAGCACAGATACGCAGTATTTT	CASSAGLAVSTDTQYF
TRBV6-5	TRBD2	.	TRBJ2-5	TGTGCCAGCAGTTGGGCGGGAGGAGGAGAGACCCAGTACTTC	CASSWAGGGETQYF
TRBV14	TRBD2	.	TRBJ2-2	TGTGCCAGCAGCCAGGAACTAGCGGGATCGTTGTTTTTT	CASSQELAGSLFF
TRBV19	TRBD1	.	TRBJ2-7	TGTGCCAGTACCCTCGGACAGGGGAGCTCCTACGAGCAGTACTTC	CASTLGQGSSYEQYF
TRBV7-2	.	.	TRBJ2-7	TGTGCCAGCAGCCGAAGCTACGAGCAGTACTTC	CASSRSYEQYF
TRBV7-6	.	once	TRBJ2-6	TGTGCCAGCAGCTTAGCGTGGGGGCGCGGGGCCAACGTCCTGACTTTC	CASSLAWGRGANVLTF
TRBV5-1	.	.	TRBJ2-7	TGCGCCAGCAGCTTGAATTTGGAACCAACCTACGAGCAGTACTTC	CASSLNLEPTYEQYF
TRBV6-5	.	.	TRBJ1-1	TGTGCCAGCAGTTACTCTCCCCAACAGGGGAACACTGAAGCTTTCTTT	CASSYSPQQGNTEAFF
TRBV2	TRBD1	few	TRBJ1-1	TGTGCCAGTATCGGACAGGACGGACGGGGAGCTTTCTTT	CASIGQDGRGAFF
TRBV4-2	.	once	TRBJ2-3	TGTGCCAGCAGCTTGGTCACGCGCAGGGGTCGGACAGATACGCAGTATTTT	CASSLVTRRGRTDTQYF
TRBV5-5	.	.	TRBJ2-7	TGTGCCAGCAGCCTCCATCGTACGATGAGGTACGAGCAGTACTTC	CASSLHRTMRYEQYF
TRBV2	.	.	TRBJ1-3	TGTGCCAGCCTCGATCAGGGGGGAAACACCATATATTTT	CASLDQGGNTIYF
TRBV10-3	.	.	TRBJ1-1	TGTGCCATCAGTACACCCGGGAGGAACACTGAAGCTTTCTTT	CAISTPGRNTEAFF
TRBV5-6	TRBD1	few	TRBJ1-2	TGTGCCAGCAGTTCCTGGACAGGGGTTCCCTATGGCTACACCTTC	CASSSWTGVPYGYTF
TRBV2	.	.	TRBJ1-5	TGTGCCAGCAGCGCTTTGGGGGAGTATAGCAATCAGCCCCAGCATTTT	CASSALGEYSNQPQHF
TRBV28	.	.	TRBJ1-1	TGTGCCAGCAGTTTGGGGCCCACTGAGGCTTTCTTT	CASSLGPTEAFF
TRBV7-9	.	.	TRBJ1-2	TGTGCCAGCAGCCCCCACGGCTACACCTTC	CASSPHGYTF
TRBV5-1	.	.	TRBJ2-3	TGCGCCAGTCGTGATTCGCAGGGGACAGATACGCAGTATTTT	CASRDSQGTDTQYF
TRBV2	.	few	TRBJ2-3	TGTGCCAGCAACCCCCCGGGAAGCGGGAGCACAGATACGCAGTATTTT	CASNPPGSGSTDTQYF
TRBV5-4	TRBD1	.	TRBJ1-5	TGTGCCAGCAGCCAACAGGGGATGGGCAATCAGCCCCAACATTTT	CASSQQGMGNQPQHF
TRBV7-9	.	.	TRBJ2-3	TGTGCCAGCAGCTTTTGGGGGGTTGGAGATACGCAGTATTTT	CASSFWGVGDTQYF
TRBV29-1	TRBD2	.	TRBJ2-3	TGCAGCGTATCGGAGGGTGGGAGGGCCGCAGATACGCAGTATTTT	CSVSEGGRAADTQYF
TRBV7-9	.	.	TRBJ1-1	TGTGCCAGCAGCTCGGCTTACACTGAAGCTTTCTTT	CASSSAYTEAFF
TRBV7-3	TRBD1	.	TRBJ2-7	TGTGCCAGCGGGGTTACAGGGGACCACGAGCAGTACTTC	CASGVTGDHEQYF
TRBV28	TRBD2	.	TRBJ2-1	TGTGCCAGCAGTTTAGGGACTAGCGGGAACAATGAGCAGTTCTTC	CASSLGTSGNNEQFF
TRBV7-8	TRBD2	large	TRBJ2-7	TGTGCCAGCAGCTCCACTAGCGGGATTACCTACGAGCAGTACTTC	CASSSTSGITYEQYF
TRBV5-4	TRBD1	.	TRBJ1-5	TGTGCCAGCAGCCAGCAGGGGGATGATCAGCCCCAGCATTTT	CASSQQGDDQPQHF
TRBV10-3	TRBD1	.	TRBJ2-3	TGTGCCATCAGTGACAAGACAGGGGGCACAGATACGCAGTATTTT	CAISDKTGGTDTQYF
TRBV4-1	.	.	TRBJ1-5	TGCGCCAGCAGCCATTTTTCCGGGGGAGGATATAGCAATCAGCCCCAGCATTTT	CASSHFSGGGYSNQPQHF
TRBV19	.	.	TRBJ2-3	TGTGCCAGTGGGGACACGGGATCCGATACGCAGTATTTT	CASGDTGSDTQYF